These 30 T cell receptor beta chains came from one sample sequenced in a study of cytomegalovirus exposure and HLA in healthy donors. Primers for the PCR totalled 60 Vbeta and 13 Jbeta. This table comes from immunoSEQ multiplex PCR, and its TCRdb copy is limited to in-frame clones, with some not included. The table records about 120,000 clones, around 86% of them present only once. What was sequenced was PBMCs. The receptors derive from a woman between 40 and 50 years old in good health and CMV-seronegative.

V usage is TRBV10-2 and J usage is TRBJ1-1, with TRBD1 as a possible D gene (5 bases). V lost 2 bases and J lost 4, with 11 bases in between. CDR1 and CDR2 (germline): WSHSY, SAAADI. The CDR3 consists of 14 residues. Here the CDR3 DNA reads TGCGCCAGCAGTGAGGGACCGGGGGGCACTGAAGCTTTCTTT. Translating it yields CASSEGPGGTEAFF.

The chain has TRBV30 and TRBJ2-7, with D tentatively TRBD1 (6 bases). CDR3 length equals 14 residues. Germline lookup yields CDR1 GTSNPN and CDR2 SVGIG (reference sequence). Trimming removed 0 bases from V and 5 bases from J, with 14 bases in between. The DNA for the CDR3 is TGTGCCTGGAGTGTACAAGGGGGTACGGACGAGCAGTACTTC. This codes for CAWSVQGGTDEQYF.

The V gene is TRBV19, the J gene TRBJ1-2; the match to TRBD1 covers 7 bases. Germline V CDR1 and CDR2: LNHDA, SQIVND (reference sequence). V shed 3 bases, J shed 4 bases, and the junction held 14 bases outside the gene matches. This CDR3 comprises 17 residues. CDR3 amino acids: CASSMLRGDSAFYGYTF. The CDR3, as DNA: TGTGCCAGTAGTATGTTAAGGGGGGACAGCGCCTTCTATGGCTACACCTTC.

The table lists this clone with many counts. This sequence joins TRBV6-1 and TRBJ2-1; 7 nucleotides agree with TRBD2. Germline V gene lookup returns CDR1 MNHNS and CDR2 SASEGT. The junction had 3 bases not matched to a gene; V was cut back by 0 bases and J by 4 bases. This CDR3 comprises 15 residues. The CDR3 protein is CASSEATGGYNEQFF. The CDR3 DNA reads as TGTGCCAGCAGTGAAGCGACGGGGGGATACAATGAGCAGTTCTTC.

The V and J genes are TRBV21-1 and TRBJ2-4; the DNA was not used to check the table's D call, TRBD2. TRBV21-1 is termed a pseudogene. The CDR3 loop spans 14 amino acids. The CDR3 spells CASKLLVPVNIQYF. CDR3 in DNA: TGTGCCAGCAAACTTCTGGTACCCGTAAACATTCAGTACTTC.

The chain combines TRBV5-1 with TRBJ1-1; D not certain. The CDR3 runs 14 residues. The germline CDR1 and CDR2 sequences are SGHRS and YFSETQ. V lost 3 bases, J lost 2 bases, and 11 bases lay in between. CDR3: CASSSNTFNTEAFF. DNA of the CDR3: TGCGCCAGCAGCTCTAATACCTTCAACACTGAAGCTTTCTTT.

The genes are TRBV5-6 and TRBJ2-1; 7 nucleotides agree with TRBD2. Germline V gene data show CDR1 as SGHDT and CDR2 as YYEEEE. The CDR3 is made up of 12 amino acids. Losses at the gene ends were 4 bases for V and 5 bases for J; bases not matched to a gene: 0. The CDR3, as DNA: TGTGCCAGCAGCCTAGCGGACAATGAGCAGTTCTTC. Translating gives CASSLADNEQFF.

This clone was counted a few times. The genes are TRBV5-1 and TRBJ1-1; possible D gene TRBD1, 6 bases. V lost 2 bases and J lost 1, with 12 bases in between. The CDR3 is 15 residues long. Per germline, CDR1 SGHRS and CDR2 YFSETQ. This CDR3 reads CASSFGGQGNTEAFF. CDR3 in DNA: TGCGCCAGCAGCTTTGGGGGACAAGGGAACACTGAAGCTTTCTTT.

The V gene is TRBV5-4, the J gene TRBJ1-1; 7 nucleotides line up with TRBD1. The CDR3 length is 15 residues. Germline trimming cut 4 bases from V and 5 bases from J; bases unmatched to any gene: 11. The germline V gene encodes CDR1 SGHNT and CDR2 YYREEE (reference sequence). CDR3 coding DNA: TGTGCCAGCAGCCGTCCGGGAGGGGGCGAGACTGAAGCTTTCTTT. This encodes CASSRPGGGETEAFF.

The chain is built from TRBV6-5 and TRBJ2-7; D not resolved. V was shortened by 6 bases and J by 0 bases, with 12 bases between the two germline ends. From germline, CDR1 is MNHEY and CDR2 SVGAGI. The CDR3 is 14 residues long. CDR3 bases: TGTGCCAGCAGCCGGGTCAAAGGCTCCTACGAGCAGTACTTC. Translated: CASSRVKGSYEQYF.

J is TRBJ1-4 and V is TRBV7-6, with D maybe TRBD1 (6 bases). The CDR3 totals 15 residues. Germline-derived CDR1 and CDR2 are SGHVS and FNYEAQ. Trimming took off 5 bases at V and 1 base at J, with 11 bases between the two ends. CDR3 sequence reads: CASSRGGQTNEKLFF. CDR3 nucleotide sequence: TGTGCCAGCAGCCGTGGGGGACAAACTAATGAAAAACTGTTTTTT. The variable domain in full, with the rest retrieved from reference TRBV7-6 and TRBJ1-4, is GAGVSQSPRYKVTKRGQDVALRCDPISGHVSLYWYRQALGQGPEFLTYFNYEAQQDKSGLPNDRFSAERPEGSISTLTIQRTEQRDSAMYRCASSRGGQTNEKLFFGSGTQLSVL.

V usage is TRBV19 and J usage is TRBJ1-5; 7 bases are a match to TRBD1. The trim removed 4 bases at V and 2 bases at J, leaving 17 bases unmatched. The CDR3 is 19 amino acids. Germline loops: CDR1 LNHDA, CDR2 SQIVND (reference sequence). DNA for the CDR3: TGTGCCAGTAGTACCGACAGGGTTAGGGGAGTTGTGGGCAATCAGCCCCAGCATTTT. Translation gives CASSTDRVRGVVGNQPQHF.

This clone appeared once. The gene calls are TRBV5-1 and TRBJ2-7; 10 bases agree with TRBD2. V dropped 2 bases and J dropped 4; count of bases not matched to a gene: 9. This CDR3 spans 16 amino acids. Germline loops: CDR1 SGHRS, CDR2 YFSETQ. CDR3 sequence reads: CASSLGLGLAPYEQYF. For the CDR3, the DNA is TGCGCCAGCAGCTTAGGGTTGGGACTAGCGCCGTACGAGCAGTACTTC. The full variable domain, rest sourced from reference TRBV5-1 and TRBJ2-7, is KAGVTQTPRYLIKTRGQQVTLSCSPISGHRSVSWYQQTPGQGLQFLFEYFSETQRNKGNFPGRFSGRQFSNSRSEMNVSTLELGDSALYLCASSLGLGLAPYEQYFGPGTRLTVT.

The rearrangement joins TRBV5-1 to TRBJ2-1, with D possibly being TRBD2 (5 bases). The CDR3 has 17 residues. Germline CDR1 and CDR2: SGHRS and YFSETQ. V was shortened by 6 bases and J by 0 bases, with 19 bases between the two germline ends. CDR3 in amino acids: CASTEGLGLSSYNEQFF. The CDR3 nucleotides read TGCGCCAGCACCGAGGGCTTGGGCTTAAGCTCCTACAATGAGCAGTTCTTC.

The chain carries TRBV18 and TRBJ1-1, with TRBD1 as a possible D gene (6 bases). The germline gives CDR1 KGHSH, CDR2 LQKENI. The CDR3 runs 15 residues. V was cut by 0 bases and J by 1 base, with 9 bases left in between. The CDR3 DNA follows: TGTGCCAGCTCACCACCGTCAGGGGCGAACACTGAAGCTTTCTTT. Its protein product is CASSPPSGANTEAFF. Based on the CDR3 plus reference TRBV18 and TRBJ1-1, the full variable domain is NAGVMQNPRHLVRRRGQEARLRCSPMKGHSHVYWYRQLPEEGLKFMVYLQKENIIDESGMPKERFSAEFPKEGPSILRIQQVVRGDSAAYFCASSPPSGANTEAFFGQGTRLTVV.

The V and J genes are TRBV9 and TRBJ1-1; a weak D match, TRBD1 (5 bases). V lost 4 bases to trimming and J lost 0 bases, with 19 bases between them. This CDR3 contains 17 residues. The V gene's germline CDR1 is SGDLS and CDR2 YYNGEE. In DNA, the CDR3 is TGTGCCAGCAGCCCGCCGTACACAGGTCCGATGAACACTGAAGCTTTCTTT. Its protein is CASSPPYTGPMNTEAFF.

The V and J genes are TRBV19 and TRBJ2-1; 10 nucleotides line up with TRBD2. This CDR3 spans 18 amino acids. V lost 2 bases and J lost 5; bases outside the gene matches: 12. Germline loops: CDR1 LNHDA, CDR2 SQIVND (reference sequence). The DNA for the CDR3 is TGTGCCAGTAGTATAACCCCGCCCCTAGCGGGGGACCACAATGAGCAGTTCTTC. Its protein product is CASSITPPLAGDHNEQFF. The full variable domain, completed using reference TRBV19 and TRBJ2-1, is DGGITQSPKYLFRKEGQNVTLSCEQNLNHDAMYWYRQDPGQGLRLIYYSQIVNDFQKGDIAEGYSVSREKKESFPLTVTSAQKNPTAFYLCASSITPPLAGDHNEQFFGPGTRLTVL.

The V call is TRBV7-9, the J call TRBJ1-4; D possibly corresponds to TRBD1 (5 bases). The CDR3 covers 16 residues. Germline V gene lookup returns CDR1 SEHNR and CDR2 FQNEAQ (reference sequence). Trimming shortened V by 1 base and J by 0 bases, and 9 bases separated the two germline ends. CDR3: CASSLGREATNEKLFF. DNA for the CDR3: TGTGCCAGCAGCTTAGGCAGGGAGGCAACTAATGAAAAACTGTTTTTT.

This rearrangement joins TRBV12-5 to TRBJ2-3; the match to TRBD2 covers 8 bases. The trim removed 0 bases at V and 6 bases at J, leaving 5 bases unmatched. Germline loops: CDR1 LGHNT, CDR2 FRNRAP. The length of the CDR3 is 15 residues. The CDR3 sequence is CASGLVLAGSDTQYF. CDR3 sequence (DNA): TGTGCTAGTGGTTTGGTATTAGCGGGGTCGGATACGCAGTATTTT.

This clone has only one observation. The chain links TRBV29-1 to TRBJ1-3; maybe TRBD1 (5 bases). V shed 4 bases and J shed 1 base, with 14 bases lying between them. This CDR3 comprises 15 residues. Germline CDR1 and CDR2: SQVTM and ANQGSEA. CDR3 sequence reads: CSVGGSGVSGNTIYF. The CDR3 coding sequence is TGCAGCGTTGGAGGCTCGGGGGTTTCTGGAAACACCATATATTTT. Filled out from reference TRBV29-1 and TRBJ1-3, the complete variable domain reads SAVISQKPSRDICQRGTSLTIQCQVDSQVTMMFWYRQQPGQSLTLIATANQGSEATYESGFVIDKFPISRPNLTFSTLTVSNMSPEDSSIYLCSVGGSGVSGNTIYFGEGSWLTVV.

V is TRBV11-2 and J is TRBJ1-5, with 8 bases identical to TRBD1. The CDR3 length is 17 residues. The germline V gene has CDR1 SGHAT and CDR2 FQNNGV. J lost 2 bases, V lost 3 bases, and 9 bases had no gene match. DNA of the CDR3: TGTGCCAGCAGCTTGTCTACAGGGGGGGATGGCAATCAGCCCCAGCATTTT. This gives the protein CASSLSTGGDGNQPQHF.

On this clone: One end of the junction varies from germline; a read error may be responsible. The chain carries TRBV7-9 and TRBJ2-2; D is unresolved. The CDR3 has 12 residues. The germline V gene encodes CDR1 SEHNR and CDR2 FQNEAQ (reference sequence). This CDR3 is CSSSSDYGELFF. CDR3 nucleotides: TGTTCCAGCAGCTCAGATTACGGGGAGCTGTTTTTT. The whole variable domain, filled in from reference TRBV7-9 and TRBJ2-2, reads DTGVSQNPRHKITKRGQNVTFRCDPISEHNRLYWYRQTLGQGPEFLTYFQNEAQLEKSRLLSDRFSAERPKGSFSTLEIQRTEQGDSAMYLCSSSSDYGELFFGEGSRLTVL.

This chain joins TRBV7-9 and TRBJ2-5; D remains ambiguous. Trimming removed 3 bases at V and 1 base at J, with 6 bases between. Germline assignment: CDR1 SEHNR and CDR2 FQNEAQ (reference sequence). This CDR3 is built from 13 residues. CDR3: CASSLAPQETQYF. For the CDR3, the DNA is TGTGCCAGCAGCTTGGCCCCCCAAGAGACCCAGTACTTC. Based on the CDR3 plus reference TRBV7-9 and TRBJ2-5, the full variable domain is DTGVSQNPRHKITKRGQNVTFRCDPISEHNRLYWYRQTLGQGPEFLTYFQNEAQLEKSRLLSDRFSAERPKGSFSTLEIQRTEQGDSAMYLCASSLAPQETQYFGPGTRLLVL.

The chain employs TRBV7-8 and TRBJ2-7, with 7 nucleotides matching TRBD1. This CDR3 has 16 residues. CDR1 and CDR2 (germline): SGHVS, FQNEAQ. The trim removed 1 base at V and 1 base at J, leaving 7 bases unmatched. The CDR3 region has the DNA TGTGCCAGCAGCTTAGGTCGGCACAGGGGTTCCTACGAGCAGTACTTC. Its protein product is CASSLGRHRGSYEQYF.

J is TRBJ1-5 and V is TRBV7-9; maybe TRBD1 (5 bases). CDR1 and CDR2 from the germline V gene are SEHNR and FQNEAQ (reference sequence). V lost 5 bases and J lost 0, with 20 bases in between. This CDR3 is 18 amino acids long. The CDR3 sequence: CASSLSTDLVYSNQPQHF. The CDR3 DNA reads TGTGCCAGCAGCCTCTCGACAGATTTGGTGTATAGCAATCAGCCCCAGCATTTT.

Comments on this clone: At one boundary the junction diverges from the germline segment, which might be a read error. The chain joins TRBV28 to TRBJ1-5; TRBD1 might be the D (6 bases). The germline V gene encodes CDR1 MDHEN and CDR2 SYDVKM. This CDR3 comprises 15 residues. CDR3 sequence reads: CASSLGDGDNQLQHF. The CDR3 coding sequence is TGTGCCAGCAGTTTGGGGGACGGGGACAATCAGCTCCAGCATTTT.

V and J are TRBV7-2 and TRBJ2-7; no clear D gene. Germline V lookup: CDR1 SGHTA, CDR2 FQGNSA. Trimming shortened V by 4 bases and J by 0 bases, and 7 bases separated the two germline ends. The CDR3 is 13 residues long. CDR3 coding DNA: TGTGCCAGCAGCTCACAGAGCTCCTACGAGCAGTACTTC. Its protein is CASSSQSSYEQYF. Using reference TRBV7-2 and TRBJ2-7 for the parts outside the CDR3, the full variable domain is GAGVSQSPSNKVTEKGKDVELRCDPISGHTALYWYRQSLGQGLEFLIYFQGNSAPDKSGLPSDRFSAERTGGSVSTLTIQRTQQEDSAVYLCASSSQSSYEQYFGPGTRLTVT.

The chain has TRBV19 and TRBJ1-4; 9 bases align to TRBD1. The junction had 16 bases not matched to a gene; V was cut back by 5 bases and J by 3 bases. This CDR3 is 19 amino acids long. Germline loops: CDR1 LNHDA, CDR2 SQIVND (reference sequence). The CDR3 DNA reads TGTGCCAGTAGTTTTATTTTGATCGGGACAGGGACATCTAATGAAAAACTGTTTTTT. The encoded protein is CASSFILIGTGTSNEKLFF. Full variable domain (rest looked up from reference TRBV19 and TRBJ1-4): DGGITQSPKYLFRKEGQNVTLSCEQNLNHDAMYWYRQDPGQGLRLIYYSQIVNDFQKGDIAEGYSVSREKKESFPLTVTSAQKNPTAFYLCASSFILIGTGTSNEKLFFGSGTQLSVL.

The J gene is TRBJ1-6, the V gene TRBV18, with a tentative D call TRBD1 (6 bases). Germline CDR1 KGHSH, CDR2 LQKENI. The CDR3 sequence is 15 residues long. Between the trimmed V and J ends, which lost 3 bases and 5 bases, there was a span of 11 bases. This chain's CDR3 is CASSPNGQNNSPLHF. In DNA, the CDR3 is TGTGCCAGCTCACCTAACGGACAGAATAATTCACCCCTCCACTTT. Based on the CDR3 plus reference TRBV18 and TRBJ1-6, the full variable domain is NAGVMQNPRHLVRRRGQEARLRCSPMKGHSHVYWYRQLPEEGLKFMVYLQKENIIDESGMPKERFSAEFPKEGPSILRIQQVVRGDSAAYFCASSPNGQNNSPLHFGNGTRLTVT.

The chain joins TRBV4-1 to TRBJ1-1; 9 nucleotides align to TRBD1. The trim removed 3 bases at V and 1 base at J, leaving 12 bases unmatched. CDR1 is MGHRA and CDR2 is YSYEKL in the germline V gene. This CDR3 has 18 amino acids. The CDR3 DNA is TGCGCCAGCAGCCATCCGACATATCGGGACAGGGCGAACACTGAAGCTTTCTTT. It is translated as CASSHPTYRDRANTEAFF.